This T cell receptor beta chain was obtained from a study of T cells after yellow fever vaccination. CDR3 size: 12 residues. V lost 1 base to trimming and J lost 2 bases, with 6 bases between them. CDR1 and CDR2 from the germline V gene are SQVTM and ANQGSEA. This clonotype was seen at least ten times. TCRdb re-called the 5' RACE reads through MiXCR, storing one row per CDR3 protein. Altogether tens of thousands of distinct CDR3 sequences are present, 7.4% being singletons, with the ten largest covering less than 40%. This specimen was CD8+ T cells sorted from PBMCs, taken 15 days after the yellow fever booster vaccination. The TCR originated in a man aged 25 to 40 who received the YFV17D yellow fever vaccine. The chain joins TRBV29-1 to TRBJ2-7, with D unresolved. CDR3 loop: CSVEGGPYEQYF. CDR3 coding DNA: TGCAGCGTTGAAGGCGGCCCCTACGAGCAGTACTTC.